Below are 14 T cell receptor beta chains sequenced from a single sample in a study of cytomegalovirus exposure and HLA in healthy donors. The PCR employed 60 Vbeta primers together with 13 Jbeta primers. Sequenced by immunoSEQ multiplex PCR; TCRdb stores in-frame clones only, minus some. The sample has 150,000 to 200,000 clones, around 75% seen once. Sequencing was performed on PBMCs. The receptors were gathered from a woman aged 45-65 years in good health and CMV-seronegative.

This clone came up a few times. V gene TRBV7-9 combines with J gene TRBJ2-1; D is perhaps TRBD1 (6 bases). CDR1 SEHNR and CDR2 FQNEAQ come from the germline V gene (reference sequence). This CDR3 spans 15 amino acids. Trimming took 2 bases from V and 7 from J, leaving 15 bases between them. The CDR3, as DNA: TGTGCCAGCAGCTTACCCCGTCGCCAGGGGAATGAGCAGTTCTTC. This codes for CASSLPRRQGNEQFF.

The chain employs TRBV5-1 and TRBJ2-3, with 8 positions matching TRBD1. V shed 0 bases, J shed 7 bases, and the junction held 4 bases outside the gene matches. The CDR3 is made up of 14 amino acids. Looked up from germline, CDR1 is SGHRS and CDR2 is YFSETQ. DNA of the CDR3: TGCGCCAGCAGCTTGGAACAGGGGGTGAATACGCAGTATTTT. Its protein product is CASSLEQGVNTQYF. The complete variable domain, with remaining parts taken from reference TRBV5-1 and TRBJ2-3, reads KAGVTQTPRYLIKTRGQQVTLSCSPISGHRSVSWYQQTPGQGLQFLFEYFSETQRNKGNFPGRFSGRQFSNSRSEMNVSTLELGDSALYLCASSLEQGVNTQYFGPGTRLTVL.

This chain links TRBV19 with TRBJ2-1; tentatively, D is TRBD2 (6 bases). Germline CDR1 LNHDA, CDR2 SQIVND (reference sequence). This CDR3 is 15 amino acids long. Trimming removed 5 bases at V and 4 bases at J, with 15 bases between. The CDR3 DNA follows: TGTGCCAGTAGTTATCGGGGGTCGTTGTACAATGAGCAGTTCTTC. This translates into CASSYRGSLYNEQFF.

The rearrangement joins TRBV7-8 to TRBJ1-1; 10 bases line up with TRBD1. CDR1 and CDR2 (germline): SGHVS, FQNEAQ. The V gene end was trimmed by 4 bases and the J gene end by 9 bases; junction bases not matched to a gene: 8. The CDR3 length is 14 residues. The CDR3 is CASSSPGTGVKAFF. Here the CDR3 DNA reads TGTGCCAGCAGCTCCCCCGGGACAGGGGTAAAAGCTTTCTTT.

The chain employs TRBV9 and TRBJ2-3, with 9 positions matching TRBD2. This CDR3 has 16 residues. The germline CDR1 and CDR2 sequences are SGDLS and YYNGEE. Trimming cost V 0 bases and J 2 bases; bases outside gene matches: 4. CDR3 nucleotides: TGTGCCAGCAGCGTAGCAGCGGGGGGTTCCACAGATACGCAGTATTTT. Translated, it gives CASSVAAGGSTDTQYF. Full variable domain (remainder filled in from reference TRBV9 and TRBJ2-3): DSGVTQTPKHLITATGQRVTLRCSPRSGDLSVYWYQQSLDQGLQFLIQYYNGEERAKGNILERFSAQQFPDLHSELNLSSLELGDSALYFCASSVAAGGSTDTQYFGPGTRLTVL.

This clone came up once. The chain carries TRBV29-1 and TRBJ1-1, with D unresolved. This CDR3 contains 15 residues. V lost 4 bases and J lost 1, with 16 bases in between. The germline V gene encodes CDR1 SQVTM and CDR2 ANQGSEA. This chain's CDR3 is CSVAPLGSRNTEAFF. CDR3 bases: TGCAGCGTTGCCCCCCTCGGGAGTAGGAACACTGAAGCTTTCTTT. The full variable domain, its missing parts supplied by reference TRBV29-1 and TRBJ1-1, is SAVISQKPSRDICQRGTSLTIQCQVDSQVTMMFWYRQQPGQSLTLIATANQGSEATYESGFVIDKFPISRPNLTFSTLTVSNMSPEDSSIYLCSVAPLGSRNTEAFFGQGTRLTVV.

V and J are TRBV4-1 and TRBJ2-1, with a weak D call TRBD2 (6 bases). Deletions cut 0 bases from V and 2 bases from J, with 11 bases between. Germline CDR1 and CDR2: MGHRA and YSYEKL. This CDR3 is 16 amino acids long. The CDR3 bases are TGCGCCAGCAGCCAAGAAGCAGGACTAACCTACAATGAGCAGTTCTTC. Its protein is CASSQEAGLTYNEQFF.

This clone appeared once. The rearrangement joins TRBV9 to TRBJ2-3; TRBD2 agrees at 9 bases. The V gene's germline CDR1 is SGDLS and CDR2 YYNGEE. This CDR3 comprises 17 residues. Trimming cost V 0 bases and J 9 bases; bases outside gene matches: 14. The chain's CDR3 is CASSVVGTSFGEGTQYF. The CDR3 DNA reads TGTGCCAGCAGCGTAGTAGGGACTAGCTTCGGGGAGGGAACGCAGTATTTT.

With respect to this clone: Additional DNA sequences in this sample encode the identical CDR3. The CDR3 DNA sequence: TGTGCCAGCAGCGTAGGGCAGACCTACGAGCAGTACTTC. Amino acids: CASSVGQTYEQYF. The rearrangement uses TRBV9 and TRBJ2-7, with D hard to call. CDR1 and CDR2 from the germline V gene are SGDLS and YYNGEE. Trimming took 0 bases from V and 2 from J, leaving 6 bases between them. The CDR3 is made up of 13 amino acids.

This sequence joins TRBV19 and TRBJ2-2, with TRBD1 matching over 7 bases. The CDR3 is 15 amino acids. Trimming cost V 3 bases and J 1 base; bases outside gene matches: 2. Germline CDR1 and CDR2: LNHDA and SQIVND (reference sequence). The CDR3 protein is CASSIRTGNTGELFF. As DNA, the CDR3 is TGTGCCAGTAGTATTAGGACAGGGAACACCGGGGAGCTGTTTTTT.

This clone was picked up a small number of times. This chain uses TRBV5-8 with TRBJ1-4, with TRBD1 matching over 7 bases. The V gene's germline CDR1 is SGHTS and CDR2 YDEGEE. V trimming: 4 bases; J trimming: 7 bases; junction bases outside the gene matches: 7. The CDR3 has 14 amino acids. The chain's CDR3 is CASSQGQPFEKLFF. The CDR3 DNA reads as TGTGCCAGCAGCCAGGGACAGCCCTTTGAAAAACTGTTTTTT.

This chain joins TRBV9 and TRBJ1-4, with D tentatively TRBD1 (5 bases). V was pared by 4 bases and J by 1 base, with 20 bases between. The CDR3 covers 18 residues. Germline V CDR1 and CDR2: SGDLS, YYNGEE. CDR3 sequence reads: CASSPQALTDRTNEKLFF. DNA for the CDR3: TGTGCCAGCAGCCCTCAGGCCCTCACCGACAGAACTAATGAAAAACTGTTTTTT.

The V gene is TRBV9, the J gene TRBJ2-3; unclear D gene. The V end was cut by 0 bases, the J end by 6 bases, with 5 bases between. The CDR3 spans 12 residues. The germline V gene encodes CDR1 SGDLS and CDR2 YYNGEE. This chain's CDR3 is CASSVGSDTQYF. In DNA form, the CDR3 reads TGTGCCAGCAGCGTAGGGAGTGATACGCAGTATTTT.

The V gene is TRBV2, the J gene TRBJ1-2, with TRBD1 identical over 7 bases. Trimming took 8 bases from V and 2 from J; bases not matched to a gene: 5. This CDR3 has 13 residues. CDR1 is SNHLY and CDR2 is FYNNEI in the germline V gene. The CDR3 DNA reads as TGTGCCAGCCTGGGACAGAGCAACTATGGCTACACCTTC. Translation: CASLGQSNYGYTF.